This entry describes one TCR beta chain. CDR1 is SNHLY and CDR2 is FYNNEI in the germline V gene. CDR3 length: 14 amino acids. Losses at the gene ends were 3 bases for V and 5 bases for J; bases not matched to a gene: 7. After extraction with the RNeasy kit, 0.5 to 1 ug of the RNA was reverse transcribed using random hexamers. TCRdb used MiXCR to reprocess the immunoSEQ multiplex PCR reads, holding one entry per CDR3 protein. Counted here are 180,000 or so distinct CDR3 sequences, roughly 94% occurring once; the ten biggest clones make up 0.099%. This entry belongs to a study of CD8 T cells in Susac syndrome.

This clonotype was sampled from a human donor with Susac syndrome. J is TRBJ2-7 and V is TRBV2; 7 nucleotides agree with TRBD1. The sequenced sample consisted of CD4+ T cells from PBMCs. CDR3 in DNA: TGTGCCAGCAGTGAGGAGGACAGGTCAAACGAGCAGTACTTC. Translated, it gives CASSEEDRSNEQYF.